This TCR beta chain originates from a study of human T cells and chemical hapten exposure. About the research overall: There were per-sample TCR yield variations, arising mainly from small pooled library volume differences.

With 7 bases removed from V and 2 bases from J, the gap between germline ends came to 11 bases. The CDR3 is 13 amino acids. The germline V gene encodes CDR1 LGHNT and CDR2 FRNRAP. Authors' analysis steps: Samples had a median of around 88,000 TCRs, ranging about 20,000 to 700,000. TCRdb reprocessed the RACE reads via MiXCR and lists one record per CDR3 protein. These V and J calls are TCRdb output, not the study's own analysis. The sample holds fewer than 300,000 distinct CDR3 sequences, over 7.5% seen once. As for time point: pre-sensitization, week 0. Treatment reported: therapeutic diphenylcyclopropenone sensitization with weekly scalp DPC.

The chain uses TRBV12-5 and TRBJ2-5; unclear D gene. The sample was whole blood, taken in connection with sensitization to the hapten diphenylcyclopropenone (DPC). The sequence came from a man between 18 and 35 years old with alopecia areata. Some clones in this sample may be carry-over from other donors' samples. The chain's CDR3 is CASAQDRQETQYF. In DNA form, the CDR3 reads TGTGCTAGTGCCCAGGACCGTCAAGAGACCCAGTACTTC.